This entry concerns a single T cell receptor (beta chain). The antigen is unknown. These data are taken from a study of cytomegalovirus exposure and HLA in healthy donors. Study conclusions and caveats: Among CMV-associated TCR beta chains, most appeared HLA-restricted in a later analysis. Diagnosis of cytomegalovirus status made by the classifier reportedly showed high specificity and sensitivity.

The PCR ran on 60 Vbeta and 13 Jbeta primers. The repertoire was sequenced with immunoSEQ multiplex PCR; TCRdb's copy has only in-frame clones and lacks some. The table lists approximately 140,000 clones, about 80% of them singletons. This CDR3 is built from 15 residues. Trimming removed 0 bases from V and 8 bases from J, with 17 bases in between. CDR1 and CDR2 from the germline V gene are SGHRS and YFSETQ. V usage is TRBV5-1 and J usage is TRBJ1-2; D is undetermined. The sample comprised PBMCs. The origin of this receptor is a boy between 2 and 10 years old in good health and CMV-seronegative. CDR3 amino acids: CASSLASEVVSGYTF. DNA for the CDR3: TGCGCCAGCAGCTTGGCCTCGGAGGTCGTGTCAGGCTACACCTTC.